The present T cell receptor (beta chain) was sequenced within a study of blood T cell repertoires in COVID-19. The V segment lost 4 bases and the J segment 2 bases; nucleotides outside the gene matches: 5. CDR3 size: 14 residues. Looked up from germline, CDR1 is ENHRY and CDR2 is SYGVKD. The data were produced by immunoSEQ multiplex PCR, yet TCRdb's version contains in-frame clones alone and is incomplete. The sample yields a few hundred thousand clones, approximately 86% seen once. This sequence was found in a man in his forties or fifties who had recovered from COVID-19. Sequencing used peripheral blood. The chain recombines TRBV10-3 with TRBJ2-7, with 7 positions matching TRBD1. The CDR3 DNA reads TGTGCCATCAGTGGGGGACAGAATCCCTACGAGCAGTACTTC. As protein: CAISGGQNPYEQYF.